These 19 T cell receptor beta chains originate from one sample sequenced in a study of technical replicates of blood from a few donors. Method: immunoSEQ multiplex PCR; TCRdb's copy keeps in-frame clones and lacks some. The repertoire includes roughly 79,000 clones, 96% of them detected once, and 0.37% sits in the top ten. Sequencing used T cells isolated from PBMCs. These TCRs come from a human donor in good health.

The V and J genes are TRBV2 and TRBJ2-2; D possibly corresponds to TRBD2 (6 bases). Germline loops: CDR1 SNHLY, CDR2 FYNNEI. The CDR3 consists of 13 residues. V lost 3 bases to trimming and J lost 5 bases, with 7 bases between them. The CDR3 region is CASSERGTGELFF. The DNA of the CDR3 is TGTGCCAGCAGTGAGCGGGGAACCGGGGAGCTGTTTTTT. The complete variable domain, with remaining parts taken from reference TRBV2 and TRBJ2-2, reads EPEVTQTPSHQVTQMGQEVILRCVPISNHLYFYWYRQILGQKVEFLVSFYNNEISEKSEIFDDQFSVERPDGSNFTLKIRSTKLEDSAMYFCASSERGTGELFFGEGSRLTVL.

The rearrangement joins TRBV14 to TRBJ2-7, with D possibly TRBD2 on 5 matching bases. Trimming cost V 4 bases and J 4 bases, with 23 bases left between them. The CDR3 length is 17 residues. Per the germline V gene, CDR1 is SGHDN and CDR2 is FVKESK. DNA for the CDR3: TGTGCCAGCAGCCCTAATTATACTAGGCGCTTCGCTTACGAGCAGTACTTC. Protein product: CASSPNYTRRFAYEQYF.

This CDR3 reads CASSRATWGQGYEQYF. Here the CDR3 DNA reads TGTGCCAGCAGCCGGGCCACCTGGGGACAGGGTTACGAGCAGTACTTC. The V gene is TRBV7-9, the J gene TRBJ2-7, with 9 positions matching TRBD1. CDR1 is SEHNR and CDR2 is FQNEAQ in the germline V gene (reference sequence). Trimming at V came to 5 bases and at J to 4 bases, leaving 12 bases not matched to a gene. This CDR3 spans 16 amino acids.

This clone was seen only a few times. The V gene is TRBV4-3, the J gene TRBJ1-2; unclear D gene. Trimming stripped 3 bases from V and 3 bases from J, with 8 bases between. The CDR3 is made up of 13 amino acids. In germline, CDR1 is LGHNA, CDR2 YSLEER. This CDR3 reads CASSHRLDYGYTF. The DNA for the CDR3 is TGCGCCAGCAGCCATCGACTGGACTATGGCTACACCTTC.

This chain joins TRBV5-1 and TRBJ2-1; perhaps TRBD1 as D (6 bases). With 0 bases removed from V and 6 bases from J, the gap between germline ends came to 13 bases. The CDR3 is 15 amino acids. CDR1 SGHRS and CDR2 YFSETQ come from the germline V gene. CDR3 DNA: TGCGCCAGCAGCTTGGCCTCAACAGGGATCAATGAGCAGTTCTTC. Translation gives CASSLASTGINEQFF.

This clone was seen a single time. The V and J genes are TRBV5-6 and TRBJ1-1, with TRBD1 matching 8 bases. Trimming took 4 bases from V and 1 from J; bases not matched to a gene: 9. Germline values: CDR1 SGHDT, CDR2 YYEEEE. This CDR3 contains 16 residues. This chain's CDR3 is CASSTGTGGANTEAFF. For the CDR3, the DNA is TGTGCCAGCAGCACCGGGACAGGAGGCGCGAACACTGAAGCTTTCTTT.

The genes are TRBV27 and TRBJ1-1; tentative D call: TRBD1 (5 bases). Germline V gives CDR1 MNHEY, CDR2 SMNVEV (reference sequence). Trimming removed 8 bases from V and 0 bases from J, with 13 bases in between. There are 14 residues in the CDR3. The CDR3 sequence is CASAETAMNTEAFF. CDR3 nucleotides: TGTGCCAGCGCCGAGACAGCCATGAACACTGAAGCTTTCTTT.

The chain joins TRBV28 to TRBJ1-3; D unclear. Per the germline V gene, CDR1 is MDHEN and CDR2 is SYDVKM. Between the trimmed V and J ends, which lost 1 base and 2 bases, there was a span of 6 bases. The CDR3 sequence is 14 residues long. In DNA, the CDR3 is TGTGCCAGCAGTTTATCGGGGACTGGAAACACCATATATTTT. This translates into CASSLSGTGNTIYF.

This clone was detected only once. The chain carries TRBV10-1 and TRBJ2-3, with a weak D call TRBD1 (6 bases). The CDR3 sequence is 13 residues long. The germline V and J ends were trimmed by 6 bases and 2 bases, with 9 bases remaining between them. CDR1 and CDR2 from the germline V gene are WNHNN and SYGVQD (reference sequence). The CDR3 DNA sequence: TGCGCCAGCAGACAGGGAAACACAGATACGCAGTATTTT. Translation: CASRQGNTDTQYF.

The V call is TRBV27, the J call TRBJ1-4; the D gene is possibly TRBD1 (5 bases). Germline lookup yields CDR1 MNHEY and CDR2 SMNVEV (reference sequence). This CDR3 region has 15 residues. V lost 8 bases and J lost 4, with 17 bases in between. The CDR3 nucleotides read TGTGCCAGCCGAAGTTTTGCCGGGGGTAATGAAAAACTGTTTTTT. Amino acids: CASRSFAGGNEKLFF. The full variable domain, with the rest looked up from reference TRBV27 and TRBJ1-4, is EAQVTQNPRYLITVTGKKLTVTCSQNMNHEYMSWYRQDPGLGLRQIYYSMNVEVTDKGDVPEGYKVSRKEKRNFPLILESPSPNQTSLYFCASRSFAGGNEKLFFGSGTQLSVL.

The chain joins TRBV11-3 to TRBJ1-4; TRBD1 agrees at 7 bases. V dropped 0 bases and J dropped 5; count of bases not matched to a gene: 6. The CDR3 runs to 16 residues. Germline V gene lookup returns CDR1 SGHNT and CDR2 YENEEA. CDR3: CASSLDGQVLNEKLFF. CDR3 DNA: TGTGCCAGCAGCTTAGATGGACAGGTCCTAAATGAAAAACTGTTTTTT. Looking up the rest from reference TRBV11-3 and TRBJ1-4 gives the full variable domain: EAGVVQSPRYKIIEKKQPVAFWCNPISGHNTLYWYLQNLGQGPELLIRYENEEAVDDSQLPKDRFSAERLKGVDSTLKIQPAELGDSAVYLCASSLDGQVLNEKLFFGSGTQLSVL.

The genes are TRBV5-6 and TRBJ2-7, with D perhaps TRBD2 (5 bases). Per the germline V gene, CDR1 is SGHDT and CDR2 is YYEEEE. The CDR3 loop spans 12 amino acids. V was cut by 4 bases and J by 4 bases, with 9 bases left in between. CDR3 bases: TGTGCCAGCAGCCATACGGGGTACGAGCAGTACTTC. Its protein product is CASSHTGYEQYF.

CDR3 nucleotide sequence: TGTGCCGGGCAGGGCAACTATGGCTACACCTTC. It codes for CAGQGNYGYTF. This sequence joins TRBV25-1 and TRBJ1-2; maybe TRBD1 (5 bases). Per germline, CDR1 MGHDK and CDR2 SYGVNS. Trimming left V 11 bases short and J 2 bases short, with 9 bases between. The CDR3 runs to 11 residues.

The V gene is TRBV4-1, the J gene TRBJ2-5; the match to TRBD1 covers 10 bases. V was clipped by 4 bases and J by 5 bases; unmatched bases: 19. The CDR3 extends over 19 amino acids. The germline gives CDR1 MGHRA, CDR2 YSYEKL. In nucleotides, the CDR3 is TGCGCCAGCAGCCGCTACCTTATGGGGACAGGGGACGGAGGGGAGACCCAGTACTTC. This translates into CASSRYLMGTGDGGETQYF.

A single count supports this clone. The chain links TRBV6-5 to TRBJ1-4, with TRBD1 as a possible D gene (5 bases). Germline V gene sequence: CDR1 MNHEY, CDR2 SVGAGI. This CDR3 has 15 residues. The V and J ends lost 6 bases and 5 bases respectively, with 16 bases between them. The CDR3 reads CASRGRRLANEKLFF. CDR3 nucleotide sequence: TGTGCCAGCAGGGGGCGGCGCTTGGCAAATGAAAAACTGTTTTTT.

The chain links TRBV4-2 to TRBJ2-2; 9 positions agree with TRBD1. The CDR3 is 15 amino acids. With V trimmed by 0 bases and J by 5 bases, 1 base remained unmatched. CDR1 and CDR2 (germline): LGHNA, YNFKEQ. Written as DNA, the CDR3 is TGTGCCAGCAGCCAAGAGACAGGGGGGACCGGGGAGCTGTTTTTT. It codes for CASSQETGGTGELFF.

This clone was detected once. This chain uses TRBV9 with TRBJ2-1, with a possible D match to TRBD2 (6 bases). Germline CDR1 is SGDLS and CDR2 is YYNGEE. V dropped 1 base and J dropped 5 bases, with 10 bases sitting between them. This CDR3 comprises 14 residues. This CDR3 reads CASSVYGGDNEQFF. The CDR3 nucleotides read TGTGCCAGCAGCGTATATGGAGGGGACAATGAGCAGTTCTTC.

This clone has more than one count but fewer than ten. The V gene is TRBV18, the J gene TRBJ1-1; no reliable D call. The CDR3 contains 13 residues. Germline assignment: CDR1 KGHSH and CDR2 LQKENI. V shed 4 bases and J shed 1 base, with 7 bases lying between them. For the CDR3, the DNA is TGTGCCAGCTCACTTCAGGAGAACACTGAAGCTTTCTTT. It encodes CASSLQENTEAFF.

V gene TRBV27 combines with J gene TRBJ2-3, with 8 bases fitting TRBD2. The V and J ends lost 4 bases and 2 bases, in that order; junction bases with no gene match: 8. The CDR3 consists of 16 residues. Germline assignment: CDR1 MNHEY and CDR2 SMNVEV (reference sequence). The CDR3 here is CASSSLLADPTDTQYF. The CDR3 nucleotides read TGTGCCAGCAGTTCCTTACTAGCGGACCCCACAGATACGCAGTATTTT.